This T cell receptor (beta chain) originates from a study of blood T cell repertoires in COVID-19. Data came from immunoSEQ multiplex PCR; TCRdb stores just in-frame clones and leaves some out. This sample has some 110,000 clones, with about nine tenths found just once. CDR1 is SGHDN, CDR2 FVKESK, per germline. V gave up 1 base and J gave up 5 bases; unmatched junction bases: 2. CDR3 length equals 15 residues. The source material was peripheral blood. The rearrangement joins TRBV14 to TRBJ2-5; 12 nucleotides line up with TRBD2. This clonotype was sampled from a man aged 40-50 years with acute or convalescent COVID-19. The CDR3 region is CASSQGLAGVETQYF. DNA for the CDR3: TGTGCCAGCAGCCAAGGACTAGCGGGAGTTGAGACCCAGTACTTC.